A selection of T cell receptor beta chains follows, all from one sample in a study of T cells in Graves' hyperthyroidism and ophthalmopathy. TCRdb independently ran MiXCR on the multiplex PCR reads; one entry per CDR3 protein. The sample gives approximately 400,000 distinct CDR3 sequences, about 18% of which show up once; roughly 3.5% is in the top ten. Sequenced: blood. The receptors come from a woman younger than 35 with Graves' hyperthyroidism. CDR3s include the opening cysteine and the closing phenylalanine or tryptophan. Each record gives: J gene, V gene, clone size, D gene, CDR3 protein, CDR3 DNA. D genes are given only for firm matches. The size of a clone is reported for some rows only, either as once, few or many, or as a class for expanded clones.

J: TRBJ1-2
V: TRBV25-1
size: .
D: TRBD1
CDR3: CASSEEGAFYGYTF
DNA: TGTGCCAGCAGTGAAGAGGGGGCCTTCTATGGCTACACCTTC

J: TRBJ1-2
V: TRBV4-1
size: many
D: .
CDR3: CASSQIEGGTYGYTF
DNA: TGCGCCAGCAGCCAAATTGAGGGAGGGACCTATGGCTACACCTTC

J: TRBJ2-5
V: TRBV20-1
size: many
D: TRBD1
CDR3: CSAHRDRQETQYF
DNA: TGCAGTGCTCACCGGGACAGGCAAGAGACCCAGTACTTC

J: TRBJ1-5
V: TRBV6-5
size: many
D: TRBD1
CDR3: CASSLTGAVGQPQHF
DNA: TGTGCCAGCAGTTTGACAGGGGCGGTGGGTCAGCCCCAGCATTTT

J: TRBJ2-5
V: TRBV24-1
size: many
D: .
CDR3: CATSDLTTSGKETQYF
DNA: TGTGCCACCAGTGATTTGACGACTTCGGGAAAAGAGACCCAGTACTTC

J: TRBJ2-5
V: TRBV30
size: few
D: .
CDR3: CAWGRSETQYF
DNA: TGTGCGTGGGGGCGGTCGGAGACCCAGTACTTC

J: TRBJ2-2
V: TRBV5-6
size: few
D: TRBD1
CDR3: CASSLVAGLGGSTGELFF
DNA: TGTGCCAGCAGCTTGGTGGCAGGTTTAGGGGGCAGCACCGGGGAGCTGTTTTTT

J: TRBJ2-6
V: TRBV11-1
size: few
D: .
CDR3: CASSLAQPPLGANVLTF
DNA: TGTGCCAGCAGCTTGGCCCAGCCCCCCCTCGGGGCCAACGTCCTGACTTTC

J: TRBJ1-2
V: TRBV12-3/TRBV12-4
size: .
D: .
CDR3: CASSLGSWGYTF
DNA: TGTGCCAGCAGTCTCGGCAGTTGGGGCTACACCTTC

J: TRBJ2-7
V: TRBV6-5
size: many
D: .
CDR3: CASSYSETASSYEQYF
DNA: TGTGCCAGCAGTTACTCGGAGACAGCGAGCTCCTACGAGCAGTACTTC

J: TRBJ2-7
V: TRBV11-2
size: many
D: .
CDR3: CASSLVRGNGEQYF
DNA: TGTGCCAGCAGCTTAGTCAGAGGGAACGGCGAGCAGTACTTC